The 8 T cell receptor beta chains below all came from one sample that was sequenced in a study of T-cell memory formation after mild COVID-19. TCRdb itself ran the 5' RACE reads through MiXCR, one entry per CDR3 protein. The data hold approximately 260,000 distinct CDR3 sequences, with approximately 18% observed a single time. Sequenced input: PBMCs or a T cell subset sorted from them (not recorded which). Source of these receptors: a man aged 18 to 30 who had mild COVID-19 (a few samples of this study predate the infection). Cell type and time point are not known.

This clonotype was seen a few times. V gene TRBV25-1 combines with J gene TRBJ1-1; TRBD1 agrees at 11 bases. Germline V lookup: CDR1 MGHDK, CDR2 SYGVNS. The CDR3 has 17 residues. The ends lost 6 bases at V and 2 bases at J; junction bases unmatched: 11. The CDR3 loop reads CASRTDRGQKGNTEAFF. Here the CDR3 DNA reads TGTGCCAGCAGGACGGACAGGGGGCAAAAAGGTAACACTGAAGCTTTCTTT. The full variable domain, completed using reference TRBV25-1 and TRBJ1-1, is EADIYQTPRYLVIGTGKKITLECSQTMGHDKMYWYQQDPGMELHLIHYSYGVNSTEKGDLSSESTVSRIRTEHFPLTLESARPSHTSQYLCASRTDRGQKGNTEAFFGQGTRLTVV.

This clonotype was found a few times. The V and J genes are TRBV7-9 and TRBJ2-7; possibly TRBD1 for D (5 bases). Trimming stripped 5 bases from V and 3 bases from J, with 14 bases between. Germline values: CDR1 SEHNR, CDR2 FQNEAQ (reference sequence). CDR3 size: 14 residues. CDR3 amino acids: CASSRRQDIYEQYF. The CDR3 coding sequence is TGTGCCAGCAGCCGCCGGCAGGACATCTACGAGCAGTACTTC.

This clonotype was seen a few times. This chain links TRBV12-3 or TRBV12-4 with TRBJ1-6, with a possible D match to TRBD1 (6 bases). The germline V and J ends were trimmed by 3 bases and 9 bases, with 15 bases remaining between them. This CDR3 is built from 15 residues. DNA of the CDR3: TGTGCCAGCAGTTTTCGGAGGGGGAACACTTCACCCCTCCACTTT. Residues: CASSFRRGNTSPLHF.

The chain couples TRBV27 to TRBJ1-1, with D possibly being TRBD1 (5 bases). CDR1 MNHEY and CDR2 SMNVEV come from the germline V gene (reference sequence). The CDR3 loop spans 14 amino acids. Trimming took 7 bases from V and 0 from J, leaving 12 bases between them. In DNA form, the CDR3 reads TGTGCCAGCACCCACGGGGGTATGAACACTGAAGCTTTCTTT. Translating gives CASTHGGMNTEAFF.

The chain is built from TRBV11-2 and TRBJ2-2; D is unresolved. The CDR3 runs 14 residues. Per the germline V gene, CDR1 is SGHAT and CDR2 is FQNNGV. Trimming cost V 5 bases and J 1 base, with 8 bases left between them. CDR3 protein: CASSRYENTGELFF. CDR3 DNA: TGTGCCAGCAGCCGATATGAGAACACCGGGGAGCTGTTTTTT.

This clonotype appeared a few times. The V and J genes are TRBV28 and TRBJ1-2; 7 bases agree with TRBD1. This CDR3 spans 14 amino acids. Germline V lookup: CDR1 MDHEN, CDR2 SYDVKM. V lost 5 bases, J lost 8 bases, and 11 bases stayed unmatched. The CDR3 sequence is CASSPETTGSGYTF. CDR3 coding DNA: TGTGCCAGCAGTCCCGAGACGACAGGGTCGGGCTACACCTTC.

This clonotype has just a few counts. The rearrangement links TRBV6-2 or TRBV6-3 to TRBJ2-3; unclear D gene. Germline lookup yields CDR1 MNHEY and CDR2 SVGEGT. This CDR3 has 16 residues. The germline V and J ends were trimmed by 0 bases and 1 base, with 11 bases remaining between them. The CDR3 sequence is CASSYSENPRTDTQYF. CDR3 in DNA: TGTGCCAGCAGTTACTCCGAGAACCCCCGCACAGATACGCAGTATTTT.

This sequence joins TRBV5-1 and TRBJ1-2; D is undetermined. The CDR3 runs 15 residues. Trimming left V 3 bases short and J 5 bases short, with 17 bases between. The germline V gene encodes CDR1 SGHRS and CDR2 YFSETQ. The CDR3 DNA reads as TGCGCCAGCAGCTCCGGAACGCCCCTCGGATATGGCTACACCTTC. Its translation: CASSSGTPLGYGYTF.